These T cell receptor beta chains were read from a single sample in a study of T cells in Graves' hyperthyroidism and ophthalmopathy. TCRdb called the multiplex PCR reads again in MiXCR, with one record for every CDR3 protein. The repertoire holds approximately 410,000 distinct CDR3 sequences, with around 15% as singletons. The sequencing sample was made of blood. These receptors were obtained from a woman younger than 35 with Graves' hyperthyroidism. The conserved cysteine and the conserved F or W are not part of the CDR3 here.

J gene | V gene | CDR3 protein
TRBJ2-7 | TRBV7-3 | ASYNPDREDYEQY
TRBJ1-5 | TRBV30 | AWSWDGRQPQH
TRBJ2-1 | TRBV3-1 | ASSPQSYNEQF
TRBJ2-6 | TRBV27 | ASSAQLGRSTGANVLT
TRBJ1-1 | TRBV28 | ASTTHSKGQNTEAF
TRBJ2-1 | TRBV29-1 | SVVWAGGSYNEQF
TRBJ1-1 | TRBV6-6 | ASSYERDTEAF
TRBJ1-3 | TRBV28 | ASSWGQRSSGNTIY
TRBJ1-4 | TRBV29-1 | SVTQGVNEKLF
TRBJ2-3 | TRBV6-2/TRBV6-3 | ASSYSTSGTDTQY
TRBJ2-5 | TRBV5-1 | ASSLSGRYQETQY
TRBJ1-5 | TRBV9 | ASSARDSNQPQH
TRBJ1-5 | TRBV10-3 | AISETRAPGGGSNQPQH
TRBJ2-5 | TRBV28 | ASSLSMGKGEETQY
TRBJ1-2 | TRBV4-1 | ASSGPGQGSYGYT
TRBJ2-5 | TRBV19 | ASSIRGSQGETQY
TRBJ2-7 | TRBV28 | ASSLHPPTQSSYEQY
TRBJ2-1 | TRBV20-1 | SARPERESNEQF
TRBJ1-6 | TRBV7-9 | ASSTRLTNSPLH
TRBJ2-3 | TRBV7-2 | ASSPPGLAGGSDTQY
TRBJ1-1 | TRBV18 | ASSPEQGNTEAF
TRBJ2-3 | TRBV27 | ASSLGLGTDTQY
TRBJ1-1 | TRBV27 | ASSYKHPNTEAF
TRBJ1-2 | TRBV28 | ASSQTGQVDGYT
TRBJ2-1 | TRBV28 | ASSPLTSPHNEQF
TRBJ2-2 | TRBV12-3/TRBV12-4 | ASANRDRGPPGELF
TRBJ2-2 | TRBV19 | ASTSRATGELF
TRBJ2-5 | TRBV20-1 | SARKGTSGKQETQY
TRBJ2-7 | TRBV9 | ASSVEASAVGNEQY
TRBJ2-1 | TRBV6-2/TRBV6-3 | ASRARPGLAGIVQF
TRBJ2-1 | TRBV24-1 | ATSDFDSSSYNEQF